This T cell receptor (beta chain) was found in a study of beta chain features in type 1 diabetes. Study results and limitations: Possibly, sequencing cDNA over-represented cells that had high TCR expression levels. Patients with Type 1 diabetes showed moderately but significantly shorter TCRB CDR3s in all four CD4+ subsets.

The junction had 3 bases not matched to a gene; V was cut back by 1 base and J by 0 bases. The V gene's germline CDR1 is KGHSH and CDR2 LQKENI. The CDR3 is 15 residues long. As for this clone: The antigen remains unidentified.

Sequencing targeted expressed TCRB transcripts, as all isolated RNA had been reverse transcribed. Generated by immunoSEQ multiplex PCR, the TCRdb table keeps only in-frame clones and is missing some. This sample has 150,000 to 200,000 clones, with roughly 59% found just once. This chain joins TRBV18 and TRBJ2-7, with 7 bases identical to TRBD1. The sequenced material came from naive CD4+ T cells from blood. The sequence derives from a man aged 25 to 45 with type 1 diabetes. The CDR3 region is CASSPHRDSSYEQYF. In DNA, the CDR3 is TGTGCCAGCTCACCACATCGGGACAGCTCCTACGAGCAGTACTTC.